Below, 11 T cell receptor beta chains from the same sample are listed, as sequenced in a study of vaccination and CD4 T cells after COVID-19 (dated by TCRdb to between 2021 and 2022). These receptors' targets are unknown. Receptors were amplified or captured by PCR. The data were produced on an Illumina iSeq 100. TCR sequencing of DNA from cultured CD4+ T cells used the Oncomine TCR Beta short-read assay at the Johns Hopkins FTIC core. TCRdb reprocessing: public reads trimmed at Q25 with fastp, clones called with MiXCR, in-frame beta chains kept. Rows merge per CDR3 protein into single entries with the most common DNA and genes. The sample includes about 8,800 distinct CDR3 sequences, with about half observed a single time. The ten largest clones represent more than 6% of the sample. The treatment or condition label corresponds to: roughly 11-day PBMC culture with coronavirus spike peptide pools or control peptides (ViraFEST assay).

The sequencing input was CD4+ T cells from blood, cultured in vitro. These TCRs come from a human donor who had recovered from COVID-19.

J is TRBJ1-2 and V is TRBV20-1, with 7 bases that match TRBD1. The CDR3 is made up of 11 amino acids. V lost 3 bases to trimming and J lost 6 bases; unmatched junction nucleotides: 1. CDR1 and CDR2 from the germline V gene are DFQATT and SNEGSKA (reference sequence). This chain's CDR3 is CSARTGNGYTF. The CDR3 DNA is TGCAGTGCTAGGACAGGGAATGGCTACACCTTC.

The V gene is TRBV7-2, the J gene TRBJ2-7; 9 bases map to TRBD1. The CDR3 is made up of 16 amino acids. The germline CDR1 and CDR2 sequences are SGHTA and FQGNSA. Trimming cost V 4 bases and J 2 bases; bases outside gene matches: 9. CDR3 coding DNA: TGTGCCAGCAGCTCCCAGACAGGGGGGGCCACCTACGAGCAGTACTTC. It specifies CASSSQTGGATYEQYF. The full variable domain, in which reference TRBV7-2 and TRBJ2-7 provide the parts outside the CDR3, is GAGVSQSPSNKVTEKGKDVELRCDPISGHTALYWYRQSLGQGLEFLIYFQGNSAPDKSGLPSDRFSAERTGGSVSTLTIQRTQQEDSAVYLCASSSQTGGATYEQYFGPGTRLTVT.

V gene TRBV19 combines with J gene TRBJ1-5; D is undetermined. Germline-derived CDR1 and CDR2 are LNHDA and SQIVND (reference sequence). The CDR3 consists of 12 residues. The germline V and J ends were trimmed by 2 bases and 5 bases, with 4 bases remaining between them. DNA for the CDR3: TGTGCCAGTAGTATAAGGGATCAGCCCCAGCATTTT. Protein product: CASSIRDQPQHF. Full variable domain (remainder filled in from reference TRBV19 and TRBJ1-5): DGGITQSPKYLFRKEGQNVTLSCEQNLNHDAMYWYRQDPGQGLRLIYYSQIVNDFQKGDIAEGYSVSREKKESFPLTVTSAQKNPTAFYLCASSIRDQPQHFGDGTRLSIL.

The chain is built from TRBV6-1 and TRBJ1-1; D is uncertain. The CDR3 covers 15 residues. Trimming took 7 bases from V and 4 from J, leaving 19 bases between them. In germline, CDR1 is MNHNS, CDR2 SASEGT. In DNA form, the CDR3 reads TGTGCCAGCAACACACGCGGGGTGGGTAGCACTGAAGCTTTCTTT. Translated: CASNTRGVGSTEAFF.

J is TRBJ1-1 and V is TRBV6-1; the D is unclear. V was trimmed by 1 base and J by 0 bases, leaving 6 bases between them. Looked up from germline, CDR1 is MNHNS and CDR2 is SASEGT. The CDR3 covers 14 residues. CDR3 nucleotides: TGTGCCAGCAGTGAAGACATGGTGAACACTGAAGCTTTCTTT. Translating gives CASSEDMVNTEAFF.

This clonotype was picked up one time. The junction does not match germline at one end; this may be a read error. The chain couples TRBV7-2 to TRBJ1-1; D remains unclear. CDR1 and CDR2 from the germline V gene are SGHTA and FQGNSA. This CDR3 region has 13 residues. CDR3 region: CAGSLDQNTEAFF. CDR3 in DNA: TGTGCCGGCAGCTTGGATCAGAACACTGAAGCTTTCTTT. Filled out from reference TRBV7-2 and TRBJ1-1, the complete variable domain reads GAGVSQSPSNKVTEKGKDVELRCDPISGHTALYWYRQSLGQGLEFLIYFQGNSAPDKSGLPSDRFSAERTGGSVSTLTIQRTQQEDSAVYLCAGSLDQNTEAFFGQGTRLTVV.

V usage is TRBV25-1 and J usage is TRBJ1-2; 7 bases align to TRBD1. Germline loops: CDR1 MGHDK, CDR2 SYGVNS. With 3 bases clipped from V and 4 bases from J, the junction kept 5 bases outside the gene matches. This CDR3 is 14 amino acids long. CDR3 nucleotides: TGTGCCAGCAGTGAGGACCGGGACAGCTATGGCTACACCTTC. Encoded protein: CASSEDRDSYGYTF.

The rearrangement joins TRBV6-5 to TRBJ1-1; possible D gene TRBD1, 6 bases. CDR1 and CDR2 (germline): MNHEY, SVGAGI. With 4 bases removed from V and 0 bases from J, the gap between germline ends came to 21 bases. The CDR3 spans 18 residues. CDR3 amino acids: CASSSRRGLQKMNTEAFF. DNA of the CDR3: TGTGCCAGCAGTTCCAGACGGGGGCTCCAAAAGATGAACACTGAAGCTTTCTTT.

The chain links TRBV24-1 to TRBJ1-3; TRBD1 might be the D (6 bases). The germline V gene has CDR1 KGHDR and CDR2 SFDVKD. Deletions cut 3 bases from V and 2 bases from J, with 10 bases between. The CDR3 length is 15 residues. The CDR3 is CATSDPRTAGNTIYF. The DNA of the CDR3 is TGTGCCACCAGTGATCCGAGGACAGCTGGAAACACCATATATTTT.

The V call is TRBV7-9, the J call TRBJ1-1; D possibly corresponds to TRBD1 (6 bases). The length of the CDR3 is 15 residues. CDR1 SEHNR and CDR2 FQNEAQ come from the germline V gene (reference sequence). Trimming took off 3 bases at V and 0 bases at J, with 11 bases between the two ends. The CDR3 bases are TGTGCCAGCAGCTTTGGGGGGCTGATGAACACTGAAGCTTTCTTT. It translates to CASSFGGLMNTEAFF.

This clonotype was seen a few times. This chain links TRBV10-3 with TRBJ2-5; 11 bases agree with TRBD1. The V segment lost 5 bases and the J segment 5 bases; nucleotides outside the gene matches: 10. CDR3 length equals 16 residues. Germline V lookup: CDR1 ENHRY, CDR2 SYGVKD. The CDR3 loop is CAISSSGTGGSETQYF. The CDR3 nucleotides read TGTGCCATCAGTTCTTCCGGGACAGGGGGTTCGGAGACCCAGTACTTC.